The 7 T cell receptor beta chains below were found in one sample sequenced in a study of HIV-infected children after antiretroviral therapy interruption. A 3' RACE protocol on RNA, with unique molecular identifiers, produced the TCR library. TCRdb redid the calling of the 3' RACE reads with MiXCR, one entry per CDR3 protein. The profile shows over 35,000 distinct CDR3 sequences, 6.5% of them singletons. Indicated treatment: PENTA 11 planned treatment interruption arm or continuous ART arm. The specimen comprised CD45RA+ CD4+ T cells from PBMCs, pooled from several time points, sampled from a donor given antiretroviral therapy, either interrupted or continuous. The subset is: naive CD4+ CD45RA+ CD45RO- T cells. All receptors derive from a pool of human donors with HIV.

This clonotype was observed a few times. The rearrangement joins TRBV5-1 to TRBJ2-5, with 9 bases identical to TRBD2. V trimming: 0 bases; J trimming: 4 bases; junction bases outside the gene matches: 7. CDR3 size: 16 residues. Germline V gene lookup returns CDR1 SGHRS and CDR2 YFSETQ. CDR3 nucleotides: TGCGCCAGCAGCTTGGTAATAGCGGGAGTGTCAGAGACCCAGTACTTC. Amino acids: CASSLVIAGVSETQYF.

There are many counts of this clonotype. V usage is TRBV2 and J usage is TRBJ2-7; the D gene is possibly TRBD1 (6 bases). CDR1 is SNHLY and CDR2 is FYNNEI in the germline V gene. This CDR3 is 14 amino acids long. Trimming removed 4 bases from V and 2 bases from J, with 12 bases in between. The CDR3: CASSVWDNPYEQYF. The DNA for the CDR3 is TGTGCCAGCAGTGTTTGGGACAACCCCTACGAGCAGTACTTC.

Many counts were recorded for this clonotype. This chain links TRBV11-2 with TRBJ2-1, with 14 nucleotides matching TRBD2. Losses at the gene ends were 5 bases for V and 7 bases for J; bases not matched to a gene: 10. CDR1 is SGHAT, CDR2 FQNNGV, per germline. This CDR3 comprises 17 residues. The CDR3, as DNA: TGTGCCAGCAGCCTTATACTCGGACTAGCGGGGGGAAATGAGCAGTTCTTC. This translates into CASSLILGLAGGNEQFF.

The gene calls are TRBV12-3 or TRBV12-4 and TRBJ1-1; D is perhaps TRBD1 (6 bases). The CDR3 sequence is 13 residues long. V dropped 8 bases and J dropped 4 bases, with 14 bases sitting between them. The DNA for the CDR3 is TGTGCCAGCGGGACACGGGGCGGCACTGAAGCTTTCTTT. Protein sequence: CASGTRGGTEAFF.

This clonotype was detected many times. V is TRBV5-1 and J is TRBJ2-3; TRBD2 matches at 7 bases. Germline CDR1 reads SGHRS; CDR2 reads YFSETQ. The J segment lost 2 bases and the V segment lost 0 bases, leaving 6 bases of the junction unmatched. The CDR3 sequence is 16 residues long. The DNA for the CDR3 is TGCGCCAGCAGCTTGGGGGCTAGCGGATACACAGATACGCAGTATTTT. Translation gives CASSLGASGYTDTQYF.

This clonotype came up many times. The genes are TRBV20-1 and TRBJ2-1, with 8 positions matching TRBD2. The CDR3 totals 16 residues. J lost 0 bases, V lost 1 base, and 5 bases had no gene match. Looked up from germline, CDR1 is DFQATT and CDR2 is SNEGSKA (reference sequence). The CDR3 DNA follows: TGCAGTGCTAGAGGGACTAGCCGAATCTCCTACAATGAGCAGTTCTTC. Translation: CSARGTSRISYNEQFF.

The chain couples TRBV7-9 to TRBJ2-1; TRBD2 matches at 12 bases. CDR1 is SEHNR and CDR2 is FQNEAQ in the germline V gene (reference sequence). The trim removed 0 bases at V and 2 bases at J, leaving 8 bases unmatched. This CDR3 has 19 amino acids. The CDR3 loop is CASSLAGRLAGDPYNEQFF. In DNA form, the CDR3 reads TGTGCCAGCAGCTTAGCGGGGCGACTAGCGGGGGACCCCTACAATGAGCAGTTCTTC.